This is a list of T cell receptor beta chains from one sample in a study of shared clonotypes between healthy human individuals. Libraries were prepared by immunoSEQ multiplex PCR; TCRdb keeps only in-frame clonotypes and omits some of them. The sample gives 950,000 to 1,300,000 clones, 75% of which show up once; approximately 1.5% is in the top ten. The sequenced material came from memory CD4+ T cells sorted from blood. These receptors all come from a man younger than 30 in good health. CDR3s include the opening cysteine and the closing phenylalanine or tryptophan. The D gene is left open where the match is weak. Expanded clones get a size class; other rows say once, few or many, or leave the size out.

v_call,d_call,clone_size,cdr3_aa
TRBV19,NA,NA,CASSIEDRNYGYTF
TRBV7-6,TRBD1,NA,CASSSYSRTGDGYTF
TRBV4-1,NA,NA,CASSQTGTANTGELFF
TRBV5-6,TRBD1,NA,CASSIDRVRGYTF
TRBV2,TRBD1,few,CASSAQGGGNQPQHF
TRBV4-1,TRBD1,NA,CASSQADRSSGNTIYF
TRBV27,TRBD2,few,CASSRLAGAYNEQFF
TRBV10-1,NA,few,CANQSGLPYNEQFF
TRBV5-1,NA,few,CASSFRGTGTDTQYF
TRBV29-1,NA,NA,CSVEDLLGSGNTIYF
TRBV10-3,NA,NA,CATTGLPPEEETQYF
TRBV9,NA,NA,CASSVAGLAGETQYF
TRBV28,NA,NA,CASTLFGFNYGYTF
TRBV5-6,NA,NA,CASSLPTNEKLFF
TRBV30,NA,NA,CAWTDSLGGYTF
TRBV4-1,TRBD2,NA,CASSHWTAGGVGTQYF
TRBV5-1,NA,NA,CASSLAAGTGELFF
TRBV23-1,NA,NA,CASRIRSFLSGANVLTF
TRBV11-3,NA,NA,CASSLGRDTGELFF
TRBV11-2,NA,NA,CASTWGAGTYNEQFF
TRBV2,NA,many,CASSEALGRNEKLFF